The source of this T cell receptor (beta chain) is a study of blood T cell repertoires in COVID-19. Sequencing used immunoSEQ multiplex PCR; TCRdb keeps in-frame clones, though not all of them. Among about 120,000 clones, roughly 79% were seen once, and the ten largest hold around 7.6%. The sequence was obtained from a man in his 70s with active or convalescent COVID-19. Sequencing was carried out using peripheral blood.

The CDR3 DNA follows: TGTGCCTGGAGTGTAGGCTACGGGACAGGGGGCTTGGTTGGAAACACCATATATTTT. Translating it yields CAWSVGYGTGGLVGNTIYF. The V gene is TRBV30, the J gene TRBJ1-3; 12 positions agree with TRBD1. Losses at the gene ends were 0 bases for V and 3 bases for J; bases not matched to a gene: 12. From germline, CDR1 is GTSNPN and CDR2 SVGIG (reference sequence). CDR3 size: 19 residues.